The clone carrying this TCR beta chain has a single count. These data come from a study of T cell responses to AZD1222 COVID-19 vaccine. TCRdb's table, derived via immunoSEQ multiplex PCR, lists solely in-frame clones and lacks some. The sample lists 95,000 or so clones; over 75% were seen once. Deletions cut 3 bases from V and 3 bases from J, with 20 bases between. CDR3 length equals 16 residues. CDR1 is GTSNPN, CDR2 SVGIG, per germline (reference sequence). Here the sequenced sample was peripheral blood, taken on day 0 of AZD1222 vaccination. The chain combines TRBV30 with TRBJ1-1; possibly TRBD1 for D (6 bases). The receptor's source is an adult in good health. The CDR3 sequence: CAWRGNRVRADTEAFF. CDR3 nucleotide sequence: TGTGCCTGGAGAGGCAACAGGGTGCGGGCGGACACTGAAGCTTTCTTT.